A selection of T cell receptor beta chains follows, all from one sample in a study of cytomegalovirus exposure and HLA in healthy donors. Profiled with immunoSEQ multiplex PCR; TCRdb holds only in-frame clones, not every one. The profile shows around 120,000 clones, 80% of them singletons. Sequenced sample: PBMCs. These receptors all stem from a male donor in good health and CMV-seronegative. Both conserved end residues are part of each CDR3. Fields, in order: clone size, D gene, V gene, J gene, CDR3 DNA, CDR3 protein. D genes are given only for firm matches. The size field is filled for only some rows; it gives once, few, many or a size class.

NA,TRBD2,TRBV6-6,TRBJ2-7,TGTGCCAGCAGTTACTCTATAGCGGGGGCATACTACGAGCAGTACTTC,CASSYSIAGAYYEQYF
once,TRBD1,TRBV11-2,TRBJ2-7,TGTGCCAGCAGCTTAGGACGGACAGGGGTCGACGAGCAGTACTTC,CASSLGRTGVDEQYF
NA,TRBD1,TRBV30,TRBJ2-7,TGTGCCTGGGGGCGCAGGGGGCTCCCTCCCTACGAGCAGTACTTC,CAWGRRGLPPYEQYF
few,NA,TRBV7-9,TRBJ1-2,TGTGCCAGCACCTTCAGAGGAGCCCCTACCCCACTCCATGGCTACACCTTC,CASTFRGAPTPLHGYTF
NA,TRBD1,TRBV30,TRBJ1-1,TGTGCCTGGATAAGGGGGCGAACTGAAGCTTTCTTT,CAWIRGRTEAFF
NA,TRBD1,TRBV15,TRBJ2-1,TGTGCCACCAGCAGAGTTACCGGGACAGGGGGCTTTAATGAGCAGTTCTTC,CATSRVTGTGGFNEQFF
NA,NA,TRBV27,TRBJ1-2,TGTGCCAGCAGTCCCTTAGACAAGCCTGGCTATGGCTACACCTTC,CASSPLDKPGYGYTF
NA,TRBD1,TRBV28,TRBJ1-2,TGTGCCAGCAGCTTGGCCGGGACAGGGGGCTATGGCTACACCTTC,CASSLAGTGGYGYTF
NA,NA,TRBV7-9,TRBJ1-5,TGTGCCAGCAGCTTAGCGGAACAGGGCCTTAATCAGCCCCAGCATTTT,CASSLAEQGLNQPQHF
NA,NA,TRBV6-1,TRBJ2-7,TGTGCCAGCGGACCACAGGGTGCCTACGAGCAGTACTTC,CASGPQGAYEQYF
NA,NA,TRBV4-1,TRBJ1-3,TGCGCCAGCAGCCAAGAAAAGGGGTCTGGAAACACCATATATTTT,CASSQEKGSGNTIYF
NA,TRBD2,TRBV9,TRBJ2-3,TGTGCCAGCAGCGTCTACGGGGGGGCAACAGATACGCAGTATTTT,CASSVYGGATDTQYF
NA,TRBD1,TRBV6-5,TRBJ1-1,TGTGCCAGCAGTTACGACCGGACAGGGGTTGAAGCTTTCTTT,CASSYDRTGVEAFF
few,NA,TRBV9,TRBJ1-1,TGTGCCAGCAGCGTCTCGGGCGGGACGGGAACTGAAGCTTTCTTT,CASSVSGGTGTEAFF
NA,TRBD1,TRBV5-1,TRBJ1-1,TGCGCCAGCAGCACAGACAGGGGGATGAACACTGAAGCTTTCTTT,CASSTDRGMNTEAFF
NA,TRBD1,TRBV9,TRBJ2-7,TGTGCCAGCAGCGTAGCTACGGGGGTGGACAGGGGTAACGAGCAGTACTTC,CASSVATGVDRGNEQYF
NA,NA,TRBV7-9,TRBJ1-1,TGTTCCAGCAGCTTAAGGGAGGGGCCGAAGAACACTGAAGCTTTCTTT,CSSSLREGPKNTEAFF
NA,NA,TRBV11-3,TRBJ2-3,TGTGCCAGCAGCTTAGGAGGAGGAGCTAGCACAGATACGCAGTATTTT,CASSLGGGASTDTQYF
few,NA,TRBV4-2,TRBJ2-2,TGTGCCAGCAGCCAAGGGACACATAACACCGGGGAGCTGTTTTTT,CASSQGTHNTGELFF
NA,NA,TRBV7-9,TRBJ2-2,TGTTCCAGCAGCTTAGCCCATTTCACCGGGGAGCTGTTTTTT,CSSSLAHFTGELFF
NA,NA,TRBV30,TRBJ2-6,TGTGCCAGTGGCGGGAAGGCTGGGGCCAACGGCCTGACTTTC,CASGGKAGANGLTF
NA,TRBD2,TRBV5-4,TRBJ2-1,TGTGCCAGCAGCCGTAGCGGGGGCTCCTACAATGAGCAGTTCTTC,CASSRSGGSYNEQFF
NA,NA,TRBV7-8,TRBJ2-1,TGTGCCAGCAGCTTAAAGACAGAGGTCGAGCAGTTCTTC,CASSLKTEVEQFF
NA,NA,TRBV5-1,TRBJ1-2,TGCGCCAGCAGCTTGGCAGGGGCTTTTAGGCAGAACTATGGCTACACCTTC,CASSLAGAFRQNYGYTF
NA,TRBD2,TRBV6-1,TRBJ2-7,TGTGCCAGCAGTGGGGTTTTGGGAGGGCCCATTCCCCCTTACTTC,CASSGVLGGPIPPYF
once,NA,TRBV29-1,TRBJ2-2,TGCAGCGTCCCCGACATTTACGGGGAGCTGTTTTTT,CSVPDIYGELFF
NA,NA,TRBV27,TRBJ1-2,TGTGCCAGCAGTTTACAAGGGGAATATGGCTACACCTTC,CASSLQGEYGYTF
NA,NA,TRBV10-3,TRBJ1-1,TGTGCCATCAGTGAAGCGGCCCAGAGCACTGAAGCTTTCTTT,CAISEAAQSTEAFF
few,NA,TRBV14,TRBJ1-2,TGTGCCAGCAGCCAGTCAGGGGTCCATGGCTACACCTTC,CASSQSGVHGYTF
NA,TRBD1,TRBV5-1,TRBJ1-5,TGCGCCAGCAGCTTGGATTCCAGGGGGAATCAGCCCCAGCATTTT,CASSLDSRGNQPQHF
NA,TRBD2,TRBV5-4,TRBJ2-5,TGTGCCAGCAGCTTGTCGCCTAGCGGGGCACAAGAGACCCAGTACTTC,CASSLSPSGAQETQYF
NA,TRBD2,TRBV5-1,TRBJ2-3,TGCGCCAGCAGACAGACTAGCGGGAAATCGGATACGCAGTATTTT,CASRQTSGKSDTQYF
NA,NA,TRBV7-9,TRBJ1-3,TGTGCCAGCAGCTTAGCTGTATCCGGAAACACCATATATTTT,CASSLAVSGNTIYF
NA,NA,TRBV2,TRBJ1-3,TGTGCCAGCAGTGAAGCCCGTTTCTCTGGAAACACCATATATTTT,CASSEARFSGNTIYF
NA,NA,TRBV21-1,TRBJ2-1,TGTGCCAGCAGCAAAGAACCCCAGGGGGGCAATGAGCAGTTCTTC,CASSKEPQGGNEQFF
NA,NA,TRBV5-6,TRBJ1-5,TGTGCCAGCAGCTCCATCGCGGTTAGCAATCAGCCCCAGCATTTT,CASSSIAVSNQPQHF
NA,NA,TRBV5-1,TRBJ1-2,TGCGCCAGCAGCTTGGGTGTCGCCACCGAAGCCGGAGCTGGCTACACCTTC,CASSLGVATEAGAGYTF
NA,NA,TRBV5-6,TRBJ1-6,TGTGCCAGCAGCCAAACCAGGGGCTCCTATAATTCACCCCTCCACTTT,CASSQTRGSYNSPLHF
NA,TRBD1,TRBV7-8,TRBJ2-5,TGTGCCAGCAGCGCAAACAGGGGGCACCAAGAGACCCAGTACTTC,CASSANRGHQETQYF
NA,TRBD1,TRBV30,TRBJ1-6,TGTGCCTGGAGTGATCCAGGACAGGGTGGGTGGGTTCGCAATTCACCCCTCCACTTT,CAWSDPGQGGWVRNSPLHF